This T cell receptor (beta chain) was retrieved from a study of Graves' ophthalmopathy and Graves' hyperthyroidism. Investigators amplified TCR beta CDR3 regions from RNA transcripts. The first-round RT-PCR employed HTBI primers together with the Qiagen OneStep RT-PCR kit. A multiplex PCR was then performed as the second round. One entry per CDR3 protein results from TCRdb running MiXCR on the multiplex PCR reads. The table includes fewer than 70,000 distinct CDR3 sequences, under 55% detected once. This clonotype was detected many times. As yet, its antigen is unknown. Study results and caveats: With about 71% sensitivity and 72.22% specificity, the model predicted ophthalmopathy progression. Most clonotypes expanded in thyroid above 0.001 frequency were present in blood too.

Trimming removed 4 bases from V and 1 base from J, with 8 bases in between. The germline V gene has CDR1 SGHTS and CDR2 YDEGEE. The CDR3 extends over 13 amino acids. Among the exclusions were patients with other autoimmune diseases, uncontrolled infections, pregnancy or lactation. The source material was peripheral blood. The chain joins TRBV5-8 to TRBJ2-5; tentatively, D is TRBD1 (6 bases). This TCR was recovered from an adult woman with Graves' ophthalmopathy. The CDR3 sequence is CASSGTSQETQYF. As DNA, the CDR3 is TGTGCCAGCAGCGGGACATCCCAAGAGACCCAGTACTTC.